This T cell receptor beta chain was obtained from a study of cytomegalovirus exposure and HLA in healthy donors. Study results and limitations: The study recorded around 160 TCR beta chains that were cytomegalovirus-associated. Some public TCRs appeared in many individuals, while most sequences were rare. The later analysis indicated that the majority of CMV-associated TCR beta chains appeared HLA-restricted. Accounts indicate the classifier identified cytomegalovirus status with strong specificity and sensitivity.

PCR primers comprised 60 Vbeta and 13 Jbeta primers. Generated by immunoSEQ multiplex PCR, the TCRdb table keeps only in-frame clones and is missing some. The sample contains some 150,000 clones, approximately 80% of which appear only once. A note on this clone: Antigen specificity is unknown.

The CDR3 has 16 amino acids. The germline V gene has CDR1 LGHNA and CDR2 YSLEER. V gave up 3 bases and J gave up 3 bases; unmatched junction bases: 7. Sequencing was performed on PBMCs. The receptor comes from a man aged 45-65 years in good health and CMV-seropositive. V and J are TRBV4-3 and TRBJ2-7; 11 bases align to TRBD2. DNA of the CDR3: TGCGCCAGCAGCCATACCTCGACTAGCGGGATCTACGAGCAGTACTTC. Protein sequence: CASSHTSTSGIYEQYF.